This T cell receptor beta chain was found in a study of T cell changes during pregnancy in multiple sclerosis. Profiling relied on immunoSEQ multiplex PCR, and the TCRdb table lists in-frame clones only, not all of them. The repertoire consists of about 42,000 clones, with roughly 84% occurring once and the leading ten covering 0.55% to 0.75%. The CDR3 loop spans 15 amino acids. Trimming cost V 5 bases and J 0 bases, with 14 bases left between them. Germline V gene data show CDR1 as SGHRS and CDR2 as YFSETQ. The sequenced sample was CD4+ T cells from peripheral blood mononuclear cells, obtained before pregnancy. V and J are TRBV5-1 and TRBJ2-5; a possible D gene is TRBD1 (6 bases). This TCR was recovered from a female donor with multiple sclerosis, enrolled in a pregnancy study. The CDR3 DNA is TGCGCCAGCAGAGTTACCGGGACATACCAAGAGACCCAGTACTTC. It is translated as CASRVTGTYQETQYF.